The 2 T cell receptor beta chains given below trace back to one sample, sequenced in a study of blood T cells in healthy people across ages. Alongside a J-beta primer mix, a sample-barcoded 5' primer served in a second PCR lasting about 7 to 12 cycles. TCRdb re-analysed the 5' RACE reads in MiXCR, keeping a single row per CDR3 protein. This table has more than 750,000 distinct CDR3 sequences, 25% to 30% appearing once. The same specimen was also included in a second study, on T cells of mothers and their children.

Sequencing was performed on blood. The receptor set was obtained from a woman in her forties in good health.

This clonotype was seen a few times. The V gene is TRBV2, the J gene TRBJ2-7; 7 positions agree with TRBD1. After removal of 1 base from V and 0 bases from J, the junction contained 6 bases not matched to a gene. Germline V CDR1 and CDR2: SNHLY, FYNNEI. This CDR3 is built from 16 residues. CDR3 region: CASSEGDRASSYEQYF. The DNA of the CDR3 is TGTGCCAGCAGTGAAGGCGACAGGGCAAGCTCCTACGAGCAGTACTTC. Complete variable domain (other parts from reference TRBV2 and TRBJ2-7): EPEVTQTPSHQVTQMGQEVILRCVPISNHLYFYWYRQILGQKVEFLVSFYNNEISEKSEIFDDQFSVERPDGSNFTLKIRSTKLEDSAMYFCASSEGDRASSYEQYFGPGTRLTVT.

Notes on this clonotype: A much larger clone differs from this one at a single base, so this may be a read error. The CDR3 is CASSLGTGSGETQDF. In nucleotides, the CDR3 is TGTGCCAGCAGCCTCGGGACAGGAAGCGGAGAGACCCAGGACTTC. The chain combines TRBV3-1 with TRBJ2-5; 8 bases agree with TRBD1. There are 15 residues in the CDR3. Germline-derived CDR1 and CDR2 are LGHDT and YNNKEL (reference sequence).